Shown below are 25 T cell receptor beta chains from a single sample sequenced in a study of blood T cell repertoires in COVID-19. Sequencing was performed with immunoSEQ multiplex PCR; in TCRdb, only in-frame clones are kept and a portion is missing. The sample lists around 400,000 clones, 70% to 90% occurring once. The sequenced sample consisted of PBMCs or T cells enriched from blood (not recorded which). These receptor sequences come from a young woman who had been exposed to COVID-19.

This rearrangement joins TRBV4-2 to TRBJ2-7, with D perhaps matching TRBD2 (6 bases). Germline V CDR1 and CDR2: LGHNA, YNFKEQ. Trimming removed 1 base from V and 2 bases from J, with 12 bases in between. This CDR3 has 15 amino acids. The CDR3 sequence is CASSQAVAVTYEQYF. The CDR3 coding sequence is TGTGCCAGCAGCCAAGCCGTAGCGGTTACCTACGAGCAGTACTTC.

The chain's CDR3 is CASSRRDRGLEGYGYTF. CDR3 sequence (DNA): TGTGCCAGCAGTCGCCGGGACAGGGGGCTTGAAGGCTATGGCTACACCTTC. This rearrangement joins TRBV6-2 or TRBV6-3 to TRBJ1-2, with 12 bases identical to TRBD1. Per the germline V gene, CDR1 is MNHEY and CDR2 is SVGEGT. The junction had 11 bases not matched to a gene; V was cut back by 5 bases and J by 4 bases. CDR3 length equals 17 residues.

The V gene is TRBV27, the J gene TRBJ2-6; D possibly corresponds to TRBD2 (6 bases). The germline CDR1 and CDR2 sequences are MNHEY and SMNVEV (reference sequence). The CDR3 consists of 17 residues. V was shortened by 4 bases and J by 2 bases, with 15 bases between the two germline ends. CDR3 DNA sequence: TGTGCCAGCAGTTCCAAGGGAGGAAGAGCTGGGGCCAACGTCCTGACTTTC. This sequence encodes CASSSKGGRAGANVLTF.

This chain joins TRBV12-3 or TRBV12-4 and TRBJ1-2, with TRBD1 as a possible D gene (5 bases). This CDR3 region has 12 residues. The V gene lost 10 bases and the J gene lost 8 bases, with 17 bases spanning the gap. The CDR3 spells CATDPAGMGYTF. The CDR3 nucleotides are TGTGCCACCGACCCGGCAGGGATGGGCTACACCTTC.

This sequence joins TRBV5-1 and TRBJ1-4; 8 nucleotides agree with TRBD1. V gave up 5 bases and J gave up 2 bases; unmatched junction bases: 5. Germline CDR1 is SGHRS and CDR2 is YFSETQ. CDR3 size: 15 residues. The CDR3 protein is CASRTGQGTNEKLFF. The CDR3 DNA reads TGCGCCAGCAGAACTGGACAGGGTACTAATGAAAAACTGTTTTTT.

V is TRBV5-1 and J is TRBJ1-1; D gene ambiguous. Germline loops: CDR1 SGHRS, CDR2 YFSETQ. Trimming stripped 4 bases from V and 0 bases from J, with 7 bases between. This CDR3 spans 13 amino acids. The CDR3 nucleotides are TGCGCCAGCAGCCACTCATTGAACACTGAAGCTTTCTTT. This encodes CASSHSLNTEAFF.

J is TRBJ1-6 and V is TRBV6-5; D not resolved. V was trimmed by 3 bases and J by 8 bases, leaving 11 bases between them. Per the germline V gene, CDR1 is MNHEY and CDR2 is SVGAGI. This CDR3 comprises 14 residues. CDR3 sequence: CASSYSGRDSPLHF. The DNA for the CDR3 is TGTGCCAGCAGTTATTCCGGGAGGGATTCACCCCTCCACTTT.

The gene calls are TRBV6-1 and TRBJ1-5; TRBD1 matches at 7 bases. V lost 3 bases to trimming and J lost 1 base; unmatched junction nucleotides: 0. The CDR3 extends over 14 amino acids. Germline V gene lookup returns CDR1 MNHNS and CDR2 SASEGT. The CDR3 here is CASSDRGSNQPQHF. As DNA, the CDR3 is TGTGCCAGCAGTGACAGGGGGAGCAATCAGCCCCAGCATTTT.

Only one count was recorded for this clone. The chain joins TRBV13 to TRBJ2-3, with 7 positions matching TRBD2. This CDR3 is 16 amino acids long. V was pared by 2 bases and J by 4 bases, with 9 bases of the junction left unmatched. From germline, CDR1 is PRHDT and CDR2 FYEKMQ (reference sequence). This CDR3 reads CASSLRLAGVSDTQYF. Here the CDR3 DNA reads TGTGCCAGCAGCTTACGATTGGCGGGAGTCTCAGATACGCAGTATTTT.

The rearrangement joins TRBV7-9 to TRBJ1-1; 10 bases are shared with TRBD1. CDR3 length: 14 amino acids. The V and J ends lost 6 bases and 5 bases, in that order; junction bases with no gene match: 6. The germline V gene encodes CDR1 SEHNR and CDR2 FQNEAQ (reference sequence). The CDR3 DNA reads TGTGCCAGCAGTCACGGACAGGGGGGGACTGAAGCTTTCTTT. This translates into CASSHGQGGTEAFF.

CDR3: CASSMDRGWNQPQHF. The CDR3 DNA reads as TGTGCCAGCAGCATGGACAGGGGGTGGAATCAGCCCCAGCATTTT. The genes are TRBV28 and TRBJ1-5; 10 bases fit TRBD1. The germline V gene has CDR1 MDHEN and CDR2 SYDVKM. This CDR3 has 15 residues. V dropped 6 bases and J dropped 4; count of bases not matched to a gene: 6.

The rearrangement uses TRBV6-2 or TRBV6-3 and TRBJ1-1, with 8 nucleotides matching TRBD1. Germline V gene data show CDR1 as MNHEY and CDR2 as SVGEGT. The V gene end was trimmed by 6 bases and the J gene end by 3 bases; junction bases not matched to a gene: 9. The CDR3 sequence is 15 residues long. CDR3 sequence: CASSDRGSLYTEAFF. In DNA form, the CDR3 reads TGTGCCAGCAGCGACAGGGGCTCCTTGTACACTGAAGCTTTCTTT.

The chain carries TRBV2 and TRBJ1-1; TRBD1 aligns across 8 bases. Germline trimming cut 7 bases from V and 4 bases from J; bases unmatched to any gene: 8. This CDR3 is 14 amino acids long. From germline, CDR1 is SNHLY and CDR2 FYNNEI. Here the CDR3 DNA reads TGTGCCAGCAACGGCCAGGGGGCGGGCACTGAAGCTTTCTTT. It yields the protein CASNGQGAGTEAFF.

The chain recombines TRBV13 with TRBJ2-3; 11 bases map to TRBD2. CDR3 length: 19 residues. CDR1 is PRHDT and CDR2 is FYEKMQ in the germline V gene (reference sequence). After removal of 8 bases from V and 2 bases from J, the junction contained 18 bases not matched to a gene. Here the CDR3 reads CASGGSGGAFRSHTDTQYF. CDR3 coding DNA: TGTGCCAGCGGAGGTAGCGGGGGGGCGTTTCGGTCACACACAGATACGCAGTATTTT. Using reference TRBV13 and TRBJ2-3 for the parts outside the CDR3, the full variable domain is AAGVIQSPRHLIKEKRETATLKCYPIPRHDTVYWYQQGPGQDPQFLISFYEKMQSDKGSIPDRFSAQQFSDYHSELNMSSLELGDSALYFCASGGSGGAFRSHTDTQYFGPGTRLTVL.

The rearrangement joins TRBV12-3 or TRBV12-4 to TRBJ2-3; perhaps TRBD1 as D (5 bases). This CDR3 has 12 amino acids. V was trimmed by 5 bases and J by 6 bases, leaving 9 bases between them. CDR3 coding DNA: TGTGCCAGCAGTCCAGGGATGGATACGCAGTATTTT. Translating it yields CASSPGMDTQYF.

This clone has only a few counts. The chain has TRBV4-1 and TRBJ2-7, with D maybe TRBD2 (5 bases). With 1 base removed from V and 3 bases from J, the gap between germline ends came to 7 bases. The CDR3 is 13 residues long. CDR1 and CDR2 from the germline V gene are MGHRA and YSYEKL. The CDR3 is CASSQVGIYEQYF. The CDR3 nucleotides are TGCGCCAGCAGCCAAGTCGGGATCTACGAGCAGTACTTC.

V is TRBV6-1 and J is TRBJ2-2; TRBD1 might be the D (6 bases). The germline V gene encodes CDR1 MNHNS and CDR2 SASEGT. The V and J ends lost 0 bases and 3 bases respectively, with 11 bases between them. This CDR3 is built from 16 residues. This CDR3 reads CASSEALSGDTGELFF. CDR3 bases: TGTGCCAGCAGTGAAGCGCTGTCAGGGGACACCGGGGAGCTGTTTTTT.

This clone was seen once. The chain links TRBV6-5 to TRBJ2-7; 13 nucleotides match TRBD2. The CDR3 runs 15 residues. Trimming cost V 5 bases and J 3 bases; bases outside gene matches: 4. Germline-derived CDR1 and CDR2 are MNHEY and SVGAGI. CDR3 amino acids: CASSLGLAGDYEQYF. The CDR3 DNA sequence: TGTGCCAGCAGTCTAGGACTAGCGGGGGACTACGAGCAGTACTTC.

This clone was observed a single time. The rearrangement uses TRBV6-2 or TRBV6-3 and TRBJ2-7; 8 bases align to TRBD2. The CDR3 loop spans 12 amino acids. In germline, CDR1 is MNHEY, CDR2 SVGEGT. Trimming cost V 2 bases and J 10 bases; bases outside gene matches: 4. The CDR3 DNA is TGTGCCAGCAGTTACGGTCTAGCGGGTCAGTACTTC. This sequence encodes CASSYGLAGQYF.

CDR3 amino acids: CASIDSGSSYNEQFF. CDR3 DNA sequence: TGTGCCAGCATCGATAGCGGGAGCTCCTACAATGAGCAGTTCTTC. The chain joins TRBV6-6 to TRBJ2-1, with TRBD2 identical over 9 bases. The germline gives CDR1 MNHNY, CDR2 SVGAGI (reference sequence). J gave up 0 bases and V 7 bases, and 4 bases lay outside the gene matches. The CDR3 spans 15 residues.

The J gene is TRBJ2-5, the V gene TRBV7-9, with unresolved D. The germline V and J ends were trimmed by 5 bases and 7 bases, with 5 bases remaining between them. The CDR3 runs 10 residues. The germline V gene encodes CDR1 SEHNR and CDR2 FQNEAQ (reference sequence). In nucleotides, the CDR3 is TGTGCCAGCAGCCCCGGGACCCAGTACTTC. Protein: CASSPGTQYF.

CDR3 residues: CASSLGPVSNQPQHF. CDR3 bases: TGTGCCAGCAGTTTAGGGCCAGTTAGCAATCAGCCCCAGCATTTT. The rearrangement joins TRBV28 to TRBJ1-5, with D uncertain. Germline CDR1 MDHEN, CDR2 SYDVKM. Trimming stripped 2 bases from V and 0 bases from J, with 8 bases between. CDR3 size: 15 residues.

This sequence joins TRBV7-8 and TRBJ1-5; perhaps TRBD1 as D (6 bases). Germline values: CDR1 SGHVS, CDR2 FQNEAQ. This CDR3 has 15 residues. Trimming removed 1 base from V and 9 bases from J, with 16 bases in between. The CDR3 bases are TGTGCCAGCAGCTTAGGATTGGGGGGCGGGAGGCCCCAGCATTTT. Its protein is CASSLGLGGGRPQHF.

The genes are TRBV9 and TRBJ2-1; 10 bases are shared with TRBD2. The germline V gene has CDR1 SGDLS and CDR2 YYNGEE. The V gene end was trimmed by 3 bases and the J gene end by 7 bases; junction bases not matched to a gene: 10. This CDR3 has 16 residues. The CDR3 protein is CASSGVQGLANNEQFF. In nucleotides, the CDR3 is TGTGCCAGCAGCGGGGTCCAGGGACTAGCGAATAATGAGCAGTTCTTC. The variable domain in full, completed from reference TRBV9 and TRBJ2-1, reads DSGVTQTPKHLITATGQRVTLRCSPRSGDLSVYWYQQSLDQGLQFLIQYYNGEERAKGNILERFSAQQFPDLHSELNLSSLELGDSALYFCASSGVQGLANNEQFFGPGTRLTVL.

The V and J genes are TRBV5-1 and TRBJ2-3; 7 positions match TRBD1. Germline V lookup: CDR1 SGHRS, CDR2 YFSETQ. Trimming removed 5 bases from V and 0 bases from J; junction bases left unmatched: 12. This CDR3 is built from 17 residues. DNA of the CDR3: TGCGCCAGCAGGGGGACAGCCCCTGCGACTAGCACAGATACGCAGTATTTT. Translated: CASRGTAPATSTDTQYF.